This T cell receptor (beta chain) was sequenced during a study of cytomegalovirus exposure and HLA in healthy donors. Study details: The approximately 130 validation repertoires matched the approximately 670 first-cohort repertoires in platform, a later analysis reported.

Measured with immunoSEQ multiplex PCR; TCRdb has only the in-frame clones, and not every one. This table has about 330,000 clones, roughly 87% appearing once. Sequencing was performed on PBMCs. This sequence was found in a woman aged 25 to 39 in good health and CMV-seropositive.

The CDR3 nucleotides are TGTGCCAGCAGCTTAGACGCCAGGGTGTCGGGCTACACCTTC. This translates into CASSLDARVSGYTF. The chain joins TRBV7-2 to TRBJ1-2, with TRBD1 as a possible D gene (5 bases). This CDR3 spans 14 amino acids. Deletions cut 1 base from V and 8 bases from J, with 14 bases between. CDR1 and CDR2 (germline): SGHTA, FQGNSA.